A selection of T cell receptor beta chains follows, all from one sample in a study of cytomegalovirus exposure and HLA in healthy donors. The data were produced by immunoSEQ multiplex PCR, yet TCRdb's version contains in-frame clones alone and is incomplete. This repertoire comprises around 140,000 clones; its ten largest clones make up approximately 0.88%. Sequenced: PBMCs. These receptors were taken from a male donor in good health and CMV-seronegative. CDR3s include the opening cysteine and the closing phenylalanine or tryptophan. A D gene is named only where the DNA matches it firmly.

v_call,j_call,d_call,cdr3_nt,cdr3_aa
TRBV5-1,TRBJ2-3,TRBD1,TGCGCCAGCGGCCGGGACAGAATAACAGATACGCAGTATTTT,CASGRDRITDTQYF
TRBV7-9,TRBJ2-2,.,TGTGCCAGCAGCTTAATACAGGGAACCGGGGAGCTGTTTTTT,CASSLIQGTGELFF
TRBV27,TRBJ1-1,TRBD1,TGTGCCAGCACCCGGGACAGGGGGCTTACTGAAGCTTTCTTT,CASTRDRGLTEAFF
TRBV18,TRBJ1-5,TRBD1,TGTGCCAGCTCCTTTACGGCAGGGGGTAATCAGCCCCAGCATTTT,CASSFTAGGNQPQHF
TRBV19,TRBJ2-7,.,TGTGCCAGTAGTAACTTCCAGGGAATCTACGAGCAGTACTTC,CASSNFQGIYEQYF
TRBV5-1,TRBJ1-2,TRBD1,TGCGCCAGCAGCCCGACCGGACAGGGAGGTGGCTACACCTTC,CASSPTGQGGGYTF
TRBV6-5,TRBJ1-2,.,TGTGCCAGCAGTTACTCCCGGGGGGTGGGAGGCTACACCTTC,CASSYSRGVGGYTF
TRBV2,TRBJ2-4,.,TGTGCCAGCAGTGTCCTAAACATTCAGTACTTC,CASSVLNIQYF
TRBV29-1,TRBJ2-2,.,TGCAGCGCTCTTACTGCGAGAGGTGGTAACACCGGGGAGCTGTTTTTT,CSALTARGGNTGELFF
TRBV12-5,TRBJ2-7,.,TGTGCTAGTGGTTTCGGCTACGAGCAGTACTTC,CASGFGYEQYF
TRBV6-1,TRBJ2-7,.,TGTGCCAGCAGTGAATCCCTAGGGGGAGTCGGGGGGCGCAACGAGCAGTACTTC,CASSESLGGVGGRNEQYF
TRBV30,TRBJ1-1,.,TGTGCCTGGACAGGGTTGGAGAACACTGAAGCTTTCTTT,CAWTGLENTEAFF
TRBV6-6,TRBJ2-1,.,TGTGCCAGCAGTTCAGTGGGGGGTAGTCACAATGAGCAGTTCTTC,CASSSVGGSHNEQFF
TRBV19,TRBJ1-1,TRBD1,TGTGCCAGTACTTCCGGGACAGCGAACACTGAAGCTTTCTTT,CASTSGTANTEAFF
TRBV5-1,TRBJ2-2,.,TGCGCCAGCAGGCGGAGCCGAATTGGGACTTCTACCTACAACACCGGGGAGCTGTTTTTT,CASRRSRIGTSTYNTGELFF
TRBV11-2,TRBJ2-7,.,TGTGCCAGCAGCCCAGGCAGGGTAGCAAGGGCATACGAGCAGTACTTC,CASSPGRVARAYEQYF
TRBV11-2,TRBJ2-2,TRBD1,TGTGCCAGCAGCTCTATTACAGGGGACACCGGGGAGCTGTTTTTT,CASSSITGDTGELFF
TRBV6-5,TRBJ1-2,.,TGTGCCAGCAGTTACTCGAAGGGACTTTGTGGCTACACCTTC,CASSYSKGLCGYTF
TRBV4-2,TRBJ2-3,TRBD2,TGTGCCAGCACCCGTAGCGGGAGTGACACAGATACGCAGTATTTT,CASTRSGSDTDTQYF
TRBV27,TRBJ2-7,.,TGTGCCACCTCCACGGGGGACTGGCCCTACGAGCAGTACTTC,CATSTGDWPYEQYF
TRBV6-5,TRBJ2-7,TRBD1,TGTGCCAGCAGGAGACAGGGCGAGGGCACCTACGAGCAGTACTTC,CASRRQGEGTYEQYF
TRBV6-1,TRBJ2-7,TRBD1,TGTGCCAGCAGGGGGACAGGGGGCTTGTACGAGCAGTACTTC,CASRGTGGLYEQYF